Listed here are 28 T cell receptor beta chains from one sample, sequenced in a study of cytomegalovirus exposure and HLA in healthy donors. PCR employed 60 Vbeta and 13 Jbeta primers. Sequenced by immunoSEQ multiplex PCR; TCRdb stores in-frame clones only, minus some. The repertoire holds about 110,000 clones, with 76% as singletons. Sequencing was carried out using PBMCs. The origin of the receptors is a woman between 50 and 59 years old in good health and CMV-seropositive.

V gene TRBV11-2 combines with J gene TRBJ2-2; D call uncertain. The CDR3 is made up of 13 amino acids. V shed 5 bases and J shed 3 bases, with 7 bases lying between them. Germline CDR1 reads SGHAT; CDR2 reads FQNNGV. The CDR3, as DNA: TGTGCCAGCAGCCTGACTGACACCGGGGAGCTGTTTTTT. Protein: CASSLTDTGELFF.

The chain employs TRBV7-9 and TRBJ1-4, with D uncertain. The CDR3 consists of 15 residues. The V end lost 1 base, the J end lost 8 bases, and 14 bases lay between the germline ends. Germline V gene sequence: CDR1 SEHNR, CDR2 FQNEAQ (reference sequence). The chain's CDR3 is CASSLEGTGGEKLFF. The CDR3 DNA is TGTGCCAGCAGCTTAGAGGGAACTGGCGGGGAAAAACTGTTTTTT.

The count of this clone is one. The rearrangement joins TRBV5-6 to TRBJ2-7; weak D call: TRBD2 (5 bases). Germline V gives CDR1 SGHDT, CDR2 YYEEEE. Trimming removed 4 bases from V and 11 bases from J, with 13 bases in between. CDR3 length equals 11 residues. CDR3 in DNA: TGTGCCAGCAGCCGAGAGCGGCAAAAGTACTTC. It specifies CASSRERQKYF.

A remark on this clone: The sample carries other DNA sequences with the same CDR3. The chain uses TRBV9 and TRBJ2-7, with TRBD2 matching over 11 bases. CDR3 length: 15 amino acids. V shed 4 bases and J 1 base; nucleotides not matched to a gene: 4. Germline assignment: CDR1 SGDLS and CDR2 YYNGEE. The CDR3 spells CASSLGLAGSYEQYF. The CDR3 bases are TGTGCCAGCAGCCTAGGACTAGCGGGTTCCTACGAGCAGTACTTC.

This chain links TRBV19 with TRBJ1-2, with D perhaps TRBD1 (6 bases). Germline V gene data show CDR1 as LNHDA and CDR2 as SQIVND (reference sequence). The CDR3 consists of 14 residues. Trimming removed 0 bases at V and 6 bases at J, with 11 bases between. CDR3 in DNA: TGTGCCAGTAGTATAGAGGGGGCCAGGGATGGCTACACCTTC. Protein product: CASSIEGARDGYTF.

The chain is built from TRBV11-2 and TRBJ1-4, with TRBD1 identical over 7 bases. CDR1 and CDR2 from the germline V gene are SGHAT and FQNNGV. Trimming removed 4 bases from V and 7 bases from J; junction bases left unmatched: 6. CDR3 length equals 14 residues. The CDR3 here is CASSSQGQFEKLFF. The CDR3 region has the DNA TGTGCCAGCAGCTCACAGGGGCAATTTGAAAAACTGTTTTTT.

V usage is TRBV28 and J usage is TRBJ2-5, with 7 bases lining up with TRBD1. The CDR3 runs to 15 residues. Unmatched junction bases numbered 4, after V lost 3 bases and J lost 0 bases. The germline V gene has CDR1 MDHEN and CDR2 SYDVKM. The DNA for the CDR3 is TGTGCCAGCAGTTTGGACAGGCGAAACCAAGAGACCCAGTACTTC. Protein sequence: CASSLDRRNQETQYF.

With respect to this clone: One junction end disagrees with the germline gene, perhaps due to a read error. The CDR3 DNA reads as TGTTCCAGCAGCTTAGGGGACAGGGGCCTCCCCTACGAGCAGTACTTC. Translation: CSSSLGDRGLPYEQYF. The V call is TRBV7-9, the J call TRBJ2-7; 10 nucleotides line up with TRBD1. Germline V gives CDR1 SEHNR, CDR2 FQNEAQ (reference sequence). The length of the CDR3 is 16 residues.

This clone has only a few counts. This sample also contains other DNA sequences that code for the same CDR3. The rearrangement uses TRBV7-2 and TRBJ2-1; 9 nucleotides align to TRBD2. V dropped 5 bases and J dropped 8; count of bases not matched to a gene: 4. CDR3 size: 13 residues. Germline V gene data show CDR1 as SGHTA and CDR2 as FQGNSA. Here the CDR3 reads CASSNSGGYEQFF. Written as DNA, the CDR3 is TGTGCCAGCAGCAATAGCGGGGGATATGAGCAGTTCTTC.

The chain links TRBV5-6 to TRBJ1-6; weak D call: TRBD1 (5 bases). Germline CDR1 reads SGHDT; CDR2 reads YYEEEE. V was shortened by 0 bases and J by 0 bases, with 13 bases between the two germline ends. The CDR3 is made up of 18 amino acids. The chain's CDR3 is CASSLDSRGSSYNSPLHF. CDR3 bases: TGTGCCAGCAGCTTGGACAGCCGGGGGAGCTCCTATAATTCACCCCTCCACTTT. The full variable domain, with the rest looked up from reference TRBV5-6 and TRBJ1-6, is DAGVTQSPTHLIKTRGQQVTLRCSPKSGHDTVSWYQQALGQGPQFIFQYYEEEERQRGNFPDRFSGHQFPNYSSELNVNALLLGDSALYLCASSLDSRGSSYNSPLHFGNGTRLTVT.

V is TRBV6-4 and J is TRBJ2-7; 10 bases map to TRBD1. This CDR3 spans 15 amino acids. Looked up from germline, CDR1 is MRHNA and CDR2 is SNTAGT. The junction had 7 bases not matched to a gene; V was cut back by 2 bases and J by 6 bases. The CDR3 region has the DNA TGTGCCAGCAGTGACAGGACAGGGGGTTTTGTCGAGCAGTACTTC. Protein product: CASSDRTGGFVEQYF.

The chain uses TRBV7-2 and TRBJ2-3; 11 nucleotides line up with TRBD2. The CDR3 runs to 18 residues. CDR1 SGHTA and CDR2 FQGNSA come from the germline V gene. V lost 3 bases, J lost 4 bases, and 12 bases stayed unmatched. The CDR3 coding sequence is TGTGCCAGCAGCTTCCCCCGGGGGCTAGCGGGAGGAGCAGATACGCAGTATTTT. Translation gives CASSFPRGLAGGADTQYF.

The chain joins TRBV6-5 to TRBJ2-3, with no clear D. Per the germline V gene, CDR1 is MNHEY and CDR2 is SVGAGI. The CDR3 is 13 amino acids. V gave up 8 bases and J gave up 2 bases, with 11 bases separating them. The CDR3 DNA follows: TGTGCCAGCTGCCGTGGGCCCACAGATACGCAGTATTTT. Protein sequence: CASCRGPTDTQYF.

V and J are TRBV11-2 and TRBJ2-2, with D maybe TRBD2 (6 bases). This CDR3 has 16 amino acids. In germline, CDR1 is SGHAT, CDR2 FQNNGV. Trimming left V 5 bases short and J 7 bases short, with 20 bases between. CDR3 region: CASSNLLRGQSGELFF. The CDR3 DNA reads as TGTGCCAGCAGCAACCTCTTGCGGGGCCAAAGCGGGGAGCTGTTTTTT.

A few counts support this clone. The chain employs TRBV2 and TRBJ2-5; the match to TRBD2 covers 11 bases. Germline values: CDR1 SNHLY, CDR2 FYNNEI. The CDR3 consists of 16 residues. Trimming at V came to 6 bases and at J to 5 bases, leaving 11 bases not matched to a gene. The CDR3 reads CASRATSGIRGETQYF. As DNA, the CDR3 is TGTGCCAGCAGAGCGACTAGCGGGATTCGTGGGGAGACCCAGTACTTC. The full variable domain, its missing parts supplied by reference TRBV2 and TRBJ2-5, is EPEVTQTPSHQVTQMGQEVILRCVPISNHLYFYWYRQILGQKVEFLVSFYNNEISEKSEIFDDQFSVERPDGSNFTLKIRSTKLEDSAMYFCASRATSGIRGETQYFGPGTRLLVL.

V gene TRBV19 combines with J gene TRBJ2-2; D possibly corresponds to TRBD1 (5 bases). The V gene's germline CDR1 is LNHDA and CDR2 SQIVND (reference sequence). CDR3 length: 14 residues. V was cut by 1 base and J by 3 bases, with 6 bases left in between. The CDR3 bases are TGTGCCAGTAGTATAGGCAGGGACACCGGGGAGCTGTTTTTT. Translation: CASSIGRDTGELFF.

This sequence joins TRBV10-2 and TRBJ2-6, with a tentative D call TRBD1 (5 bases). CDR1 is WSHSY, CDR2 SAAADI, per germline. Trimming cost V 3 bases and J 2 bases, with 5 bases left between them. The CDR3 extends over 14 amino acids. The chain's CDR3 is CASSDRAGANVLTF. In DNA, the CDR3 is TGCGCCAGCAGTGACAGGGCTGGGGCCAACGTCCTGACTTTC.

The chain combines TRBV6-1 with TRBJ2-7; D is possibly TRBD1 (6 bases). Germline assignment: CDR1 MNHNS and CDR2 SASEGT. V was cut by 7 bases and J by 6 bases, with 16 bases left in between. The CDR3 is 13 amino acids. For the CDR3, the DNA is TGTGCCAGCACGGGGACACCCCTCGGCGAGCAGTACTTC. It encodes CASTGTPLGEQYF.

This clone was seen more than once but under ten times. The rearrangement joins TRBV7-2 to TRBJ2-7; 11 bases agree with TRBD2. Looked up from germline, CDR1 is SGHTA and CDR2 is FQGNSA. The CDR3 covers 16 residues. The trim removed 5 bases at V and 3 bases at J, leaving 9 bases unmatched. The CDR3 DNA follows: TGTGCCAGCAGCCCCGGGACTAGCGGCCCTAGCTACGAGCAGTACTTC. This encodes CASSPGTSGPSYEQYF.

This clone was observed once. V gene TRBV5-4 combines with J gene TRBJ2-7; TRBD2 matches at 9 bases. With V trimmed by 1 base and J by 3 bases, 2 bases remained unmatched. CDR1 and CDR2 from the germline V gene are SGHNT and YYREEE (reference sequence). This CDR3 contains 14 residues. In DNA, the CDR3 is TGTGCCAGCAGCTTGAATAGCGGGGGCTACGAGCAGTACTTC. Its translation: CASSLNSGGYEQYF.

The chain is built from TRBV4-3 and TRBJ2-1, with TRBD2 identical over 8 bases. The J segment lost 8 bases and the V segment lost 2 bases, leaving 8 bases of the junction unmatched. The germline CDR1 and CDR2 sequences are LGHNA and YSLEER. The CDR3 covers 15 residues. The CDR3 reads CASSQTRGGVDEQFF. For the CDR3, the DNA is TGCGCCAGCAGCCAAACCCGGGGGGGGGTAGATGAGCAGTTCTTC.

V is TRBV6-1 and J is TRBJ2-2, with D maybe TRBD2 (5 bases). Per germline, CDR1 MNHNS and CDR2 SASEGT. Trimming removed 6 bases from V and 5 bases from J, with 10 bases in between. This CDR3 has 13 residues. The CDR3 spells CASSLEGTGELFF. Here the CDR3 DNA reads TGTGCCAGCAGCCTTGAGGGAACCGGGGAGCTGTTTTTT.

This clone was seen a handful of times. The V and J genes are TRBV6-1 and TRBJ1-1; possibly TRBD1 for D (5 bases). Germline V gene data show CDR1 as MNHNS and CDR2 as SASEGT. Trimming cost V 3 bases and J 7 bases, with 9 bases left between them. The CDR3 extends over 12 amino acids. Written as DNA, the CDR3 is TGTGCCAGCAGTGAGACAGACCTTGAAGCTTTCTTT. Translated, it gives CASSETDLEAFF.

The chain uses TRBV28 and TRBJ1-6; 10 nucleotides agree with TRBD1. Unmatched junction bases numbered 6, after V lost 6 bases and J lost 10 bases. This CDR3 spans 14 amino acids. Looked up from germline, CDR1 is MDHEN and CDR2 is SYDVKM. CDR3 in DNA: TGTGCCAGCAGCTCCGGGACAGGGGTCTCACCCCTCCACTTT. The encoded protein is CASSSGTGVSPLHF.

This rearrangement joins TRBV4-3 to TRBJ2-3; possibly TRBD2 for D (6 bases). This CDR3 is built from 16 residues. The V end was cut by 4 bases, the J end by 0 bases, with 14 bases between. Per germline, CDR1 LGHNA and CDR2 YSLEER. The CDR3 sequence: CASSLRSAGSTDTQYF. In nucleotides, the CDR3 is TGCGCCAGCAGCCTCCGGTCAGCGGGCAGCACAGATACGCAGTATTTT.

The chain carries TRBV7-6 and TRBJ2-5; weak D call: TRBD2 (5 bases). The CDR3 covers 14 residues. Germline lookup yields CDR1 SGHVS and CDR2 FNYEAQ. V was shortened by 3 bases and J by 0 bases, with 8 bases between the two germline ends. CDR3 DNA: TGTGCCAGCAGCTTCGGGGTGTACCAAGAGACCCAGTACTTC. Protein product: CASSFGVYQETQYF.

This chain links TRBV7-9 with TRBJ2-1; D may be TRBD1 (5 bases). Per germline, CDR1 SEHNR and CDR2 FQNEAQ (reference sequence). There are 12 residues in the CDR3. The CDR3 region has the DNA TGTTCCGCCCGTGGGGCCGCCAATGAGCAGTTCTTC. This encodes CSARGAANEQFF.

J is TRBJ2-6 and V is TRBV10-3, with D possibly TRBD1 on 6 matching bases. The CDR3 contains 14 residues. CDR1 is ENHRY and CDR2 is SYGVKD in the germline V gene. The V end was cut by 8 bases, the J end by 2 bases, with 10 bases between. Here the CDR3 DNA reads TGTGCCATCTTCCAGGGGCCTGGGGCCAACGTCCTGACTTTC. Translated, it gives CAIFQGPGANVLTF.